This T cell receptor beta chain was sequenced for a study of T cells in Graves' hyperthyroidism and ophthalmopathy. CDR3 length: 14 residues. The germline CDR1 and CDR2 sequences are SGHTA and FQGNSA. Trimming shortened V by 8 bases and J by 2 bases, and 15 bases separated the two germline ends. Amplification of TCR beta CDR3 regions was performed using RNA transcripts as template. HTBI primers drove first-round RT-PCR of the TCR CDR3. From the multiplex PCR reads, TCRdb called clonotypes with MiXCR, one entry per CDR3 protein. The table has approximately 300,000 distinct CDR3 sequences, 17% seen once. Notes on this clonotype: The CDR3 does not close with the conserved phenylalanine or tryptophan, likely indicating a read error.

J is TRBJ2-5 and V is TRBV7-2, with D unclear. The receptor was isolated from a woman aged 55-70 years with Graves' ophthalmopathy. The sequenced sample was blood. CDR3 in DNA: TGTGCCAGCTCGACACACGCTAGACAAGAGACCCAGTACTCC. Translating it yields CASSTHARQETQYS.